This T cell receptor (beta chain) came from a study of identifying expanded T cells in peripheral blood. Study conclusions and caveats: Two-week clone count variance significantly increased as total template count grew. Differentially abundant clones: roughly 1.2 between replicates, about 17 at roughly 13 days, around 20 at four.

Clones were sequenced by immunoSEQ multiplex PCR, and TCRdb holds only the in-frame ones, with some missing. The sample contains fewer than 85,000 clones, approximately 84% of which appear only once. This clone was counted a single time. The antigen is unknown. Germline CDR1 SEHNR, CDR2 FQNEAQ (reference sequence). The CDR3 runs 12 residues. Healthy donors had no documented immune events, such as infections, while sampled. The receptor was derived from a person aged 18 to 70 in good health. This rearrangement joins TRBV7-9 to TRBJ2-5; D not resolved. The DNA matches TRBJ2-7 better at its end, which makes the J call doubtful. Input material: blood. Written as DNA, the CDR3 is TGTGCCAGCAGCTTAGTAAGCTACGAGCAGTACTTC. It yields the protein CASSLVSYEQYF.